The T cell receptor (beta chain) under discussion was sequenced for a study of CD8 T cell repertoires and HIV-1 epitope variants. As for the study in general: Controls were a CMV, EBV and flu pool, Ebola AY9, and no peptide. T cells were cultured for 9 to 11 days with cytokines added on days 3 and 7.

Germline V gene data show CDR1 as WNHNN and CDR2 as SYGVQD (reference sequence). There are 13 residues in the CDR3. Trimming pared 9 bases from V and 2 bases from J, leaving 13 bases between. Sequencing was performed with immunoSEQ multiplex PCR; in TCRdb, only in-frame clones are kept and a portion is missing. Of over 4,000 clones listed, about 70% are singletons. Turning to this clone: Its antigen is still unknown.

This TCR was recovered from a male donor with HIV. The sequencing input was cultured CD8+ T cells derived from PBMCs. The chain couples TRBV10-1 to TRBJ2-5; D possibly corresponds to TRBD1 (5 bases). The CDR3 region has the DNA TGCGCCAGTGCCCCGACAGATCAAGAGACCCAGTACTTC. It is translated as CASAPTDQETQYF.